What follows are 23 T cell receptor beta chains derived from one specimen sequenced in a study of regulatory T cells in long-lasting Graves disease. Described time point: persistent/refractory GD, antithyroid drugs over 5 years with positive TRAb. Construction of the TCR library relied on RNA isolated from PBMCs. Arm-PCR of CDR3 regions and iRepertoire HTBI primers were the basis on which TCR beta libraries were built. TCRdb recomputed calls from the multiplex PCR reads with MiXCR, one row per CDR3 protein. The table shows fewer than 450,000 distinct CDR3 sequences, with roughly a quarter occurring only once. The sequencing here drew on peripheral blood mononuclear cells (PBMCs), taken when the disease was refractory, from a patient treated with antithyroid drugs. These receptor sequences come from a female donor with Graves disease.

CDR3 sequence reads: CASSYGIASEQYF. The CDR3 bases are TGTGCCAGCAGTTATGGGATAGCGAGTGAGCAGTACTTC. This chain connects TRBV12-3 or TRBV12-4 to TRBJ2-7; TRBD2 is a possible D gene (5 bases). This CDR3 comprises 13 residues. Deletions cut 4 bases from V and 7 bases from J, with 14 bases between.

The chain joins TRBV24-1 to TRBJ2-2; the D is unclear. The CDR3 covers 13 residues. CDR1 is KGHDR and CDR2 is SFDVKD in the germline V gene. The germline V and J ends were trimmed by 0 bases and 5 bases, with 3 bases remaining between them. The CDR3 region is CATSDLRTGELFF. CDR3 nucleotides: TGTGCCACCAGTGATTTGCGGACCGGGGAGCTGTTTTTT.

J is TRBJ1-1 and V is TRBV19; D is uncertain. The CDR3 length is 15 residues. The germline CDR1 and CDR2 sequences are LNHDA and SQIVND (reference sequence). Between the trimmed V and J ends, which lost 2 bases and 3 bases, there was a span of 13 bases. CDR3 sequence reads: CASSIMWEVDTEAFF. In DNA, the CDR3 is TGTGCCAGTAGTATAATGTGGGAGGTGGACACTGAAGCTTTCTTT.

The chain employs TRBV6-1 and TRBJ1-1; D is undetermined. The CDR3 spans 14 residues. Trimming took off 4 bases at V and 2 bases at J, with 11 bases between the two ends. In germline, CDR1 is MNHNS, CDR2 SASEGT. As DNA, the CDR3 is TGTGCCAGCAGTGGCGACGACTTAAACACTGAAGCTTTCTTT. Its translation is CASSGDDLNTEAFF.

This clonotype showed up just a few times. The CDR3 DNA follows: TGTGCCAGCAGTTCGACAGGGTCGAGCAATCAGCCCCAGCATTTT. Translation gives CASSSTGSSNQPQHF. The rearrangement uses TRBV6-5 and TRBJ1-5; the match to TRBD1 covers 7 bases. The CDR3 sequence is 15 residues long. Germline loops: CDR1 MNHEY, CDR2 SVGAGI. V shed 4 bases and J 1 base; nucleotides not matched to a gene: 4.

This clonotype was seen repeatedly, ten times or more. The J gene is TRBJ1-2, the V gene TRBV28, with TRBD1 matching over 10 bases. The CDR3 covers 15 residues. V gave up 4 bases and J gave up 8 bases; unmatched junction bases: 10. Germline V gene sequence: CDR1 MDHEN, CDR2 SYDVKM. The CDR3 region is CASSSPGTGEEGYTF. CDR3 coding DNA: TGTGCCAGCAGTTCCCCCGGGACAGGGGAGGAGGGCTACACCTTC.

This clonotype was seen many times. The gene calls are TRBV5-5 and TRBJ1-1; D is uncertain. V was shortened by 4 bases and J by 1 base, with 8 bases between the two germline ends. This CDR3 has 13 residues. Germline V gene sequence: CDR1 SGHKS, CDR2 YYEKEE (reference sequence). The CDR3 reads CASSAHWNTEAFF. CDR3 DNA: TGTGCCAGCAGCGCCCACTGGAACACTGAAGCTTTCTTT.

This clonotype was detected ten times or more. CDR3 residues: CASRLQGRDTEAFF. The CDR3, as DNA: TGTGCCAGCAGGCTACAGGGGAGGGACACTGAAGCTTTCTTT. V usage is TRBV27 and J usage is TRBJ1-1; TRBD1 aligns across 7 bases. Trimming at V came to 6 bases and at J to 3 bases, leaving 7 bases not matched to a gene. The CDR3 covers 14 residues. Germline loops: CDR1 MNHEY, CDR2 SMNVEV (reference sequence).

The chain couples TRBV25-1 to TRBJ2-7, with D perhaps TRBD1 (5 bases). This CDR3 has 15 residues. CDR1 MGHDK and CDR2 SYGVNS come from the germline V gene. Trimming cost V 2 bases and J 2 bases, with 13 bases left between them. The CDR3: CASSEGQGPAYEQYF. For the CDR3, the DNA is TGTGCCAGCAGTGAAGGGCAGGGTCCAGCCTACGAGCAGTACTTC.

The rearrangement links TRBV5-1 to TRBJ2-1, with TRBD2 matching over 10 bases. CDR3 length: 15 amino acids. Trimming cost V 2 bases and J 5 bases; bases outside gene matches: 4. Germline CDR1 is SGHRS and CDR2 is YFSETQ. The CDR3 protein is CASSFVAGGHNEQFF. For the CDR3, the DNA is TGCGCCAGCAGCTTTGTAGCGGGAGGCCACAATGAGCAGTTCTTC.

The J gene is TRBJ2-2, the V gene TRBV13, with no clear D. The CDR3 has 14 amino acids. V was cut by 8 bases and J by 2 bases, with 12 bases left in between. CDR1 PRHDT and CDR2 FYEKMQ come from the germline V gene (reference sequence). The CDR3 region has the DNA TGTGCCAGCCTCGTTCGCGATAACACCGGGGAGCTGTTTTTT. Translation: CASLVRDNTGELFF.

Of note for this clonotype: A junction end diverges from the germline sequence, so it may reflect a read error. The chain uses TRBV7-2 and TRBJ2-7, with a tentative D call TRBD2 (6 bases). This CDR3 contains 15 residues. CDR1 and CDR2 (germline): SGHTA, FQGNSA. As DNA, the CDR3 is TGCGCCAGCAGCCCCTCCCGCGGGGCCACGGGTGAGCAGTACTTC. Its protein product is CASSPSRGATGEQYF.

V is TRBV15 and J is TRBJ2-3, with TRBD2 identical over 9 bases. CDR3 length equals 15 residues. The germline V gene encodes CDR1 LNHNV and CDR2 YYDKDF (reference sequence). The V and J ends lost 5 bases and 3 bases, in that order; junction bases with no gene match: 6. CDR3 residues: CATSLAGEATDTQYF. The CDR3 DNA reads TGTGCCACCAGCTTAGCGGGAGAAGCGACAGATACGCAGTATTTT. Full variable domain (rest looked up from reference TRBV15 and TRBJ2-3): DAMVIQNPRYQVTQFGKPVTLSCSQTLNHNVMYWYQQKSSQAPKLLFHYYDKDFNNEADTPDNFQSRRPNTSFCFLDIRSPGLGDTAMYLCATSLAGEATDTQYFGPGTRLTVL.

The chain uses TRBV2 and TRBJ2-1; D is perhaps TRBD2 (6 bases). The CDR3 contains 17 residues. Trimming pared 3 bases from V and 0 bases from J, leaving 15 bases between. Germline V gives CDR1 SNHLY, CDR2 FYNNEI. CDR3 sequence reads: CASSDVGGRSSYNEQFF. The CDR3 region has the DNA TGTGCCAGCAGTGATGTGGGGGGAAGGAGCTCCTACAATGAGCAGTTCTTC.

This clonotype was seen ten or more times. The V and J genes are TRBV2 and TRBJ2-7, with 7 bases lining up with TRBD1. CDR1 is SNHLY and CDR2 is FYNNEI in the germline V gene. The CDR3 length is 14 residues. Trimming cost V 4 bases and J 6 bases; bases outside gene matches: 9. CDR3 amino acids: CASSVRQGRSEQYF. CDR3 DNA: TGTGCCAGCAGTGTCAGACAGGGACGGAGCGAGCAGTACTTC.

The CDR3, as DNA: TGTGCCAGCAGCTTAGGTTGGGGGAATGAGCAGTTCTTC. Its translation: CASSLGWGNEQFF. This chain connects TRBV7-2 to TRBJ2-1; tentatively, D is TRBD1 or TRBD2 (5 bases each). Germline CDR1 reads SGHTA; CDR2 reads FQGNSA. The V end lost 1 base, the J end lost 7 bases, and 8 bases lay between the germline ends. This CDR3 contains 13 residues.

This clonotype was counted once. A read error is possible here, since a much larger clone lies one base away. The CDR3 DNA sequence: TGTGCCGGCCGTAGTTCTACCGGGACAGTGAGCAATCAGCCCCAGCATTTT. This gives the protein CAGRSSTGTVSNQPQHF. The chain couples TRBV6-1 to TRBJ1-5; 7 bases align to TRBD1. The germline V gene encodes CDR1 MNHNS and CDR2 SASEGT. This CDR3 comprises 17 residues. V lost 11 bases to trimming and J lost 1 base; unmatched junction nucleotides: 17.

The chain couples TRBV30 to TRBJ2-7; D gene uncertain. Trimming cost V 0 bases and J 6 bases, with 9 bases left between them. The germline CDR1 and CDR2 sequences are GTSNPN and SVGIG (reference sequence). The CDR3 runs 12 residues. In nucleotides, the CDR3 is TGTGCCTGGAGTGTACCCCCGGGCGAGCAGTACTTC. Encoded protein: CAWSVPPGEQYF.

The chain has TRBV19 and TRBJ1-1; 8 bases map to TRBD1. The CDR3 contains 16 residues. Germline values: CDR1 LNHDA, CDR2 SQIVND (reference sequence). The V and J ends lost 0 bases and 5 bases, in that order; junction bases with no gene match: 8. The chain's CDR3 is CASSIEGTGRHTEAFF. The CDR3 DNA reads TGTGCCAGTAGTATAGAAGGGACAGGCCGCCATACTGAAGCTTTCTTT.

This clonotype was seen only a few times. V usage is TRBV6-9 and J usage is TRBJ2-2, with 11 bases matching TRBD2. The germline V gene encodes CDR1 MNHGY and CDR2 SVAAGI. The V segment lost 3 bases and the J segment 5 bases; nucleotides outside the gene matches: 5. The CDR3 sequence is 16 residues long. The CDR3 here is CASSYFPSGRTGELFF. The CDR3 DNA follows: TGTGCCAGCAGTTACTTTCCTAGCGGGAGGACCGGGGAGCTGTTTTTT.

The gene calls are TRBV7-3 and TRBJ2-2; 13 bases align to TRBD2. Germline trimming cut 4 bases from V and 4 bases from J; bases unmatched to any gene: 6. The CDR3 runs 17 residues. CDR1 is SGHTA, CDR2 FQGTGA, per germline. CDR3: CASSSGLAGAGTGELFF. For the CDR3, the DNA is TGTGCCAGCAGCTCTGGACTAGCGGGAGCGGGCACCGGGGAGCTGTTTTTT.

This clonotype has a count of ten or more. The V call is TRBV2, the J call TRBJ2-5; TRBD1 aligns across 10 bases. J lost 4 bases, V lost 8 bases, and 10 bases had no gene match. The CDR3 totals 15 residues. Looked up from germline, CDR1 is SNHLY and CDR2 is FYNNEI. The CDR3 reads CASPRDRGLRETQYF. In DNA form, the CDR3 reads TGTGCCAGCCCCCGGGACAGGGGATTGAGAGAGACCCAGTACTTC.

There are many counts of this clonotype. This sequence joins TRBV11-2 and TRBJ2-5, with D hard to call. Per the germline V gene, CDR1 is SGHAT and CDR2 is FQNNGV. This CDR3 has 14 residues. The germline V and J ends were trimmed by 1 base and 1 base, with 7 bases remaining between them. The DNA of the CDR3 is TGTGCCAGCAGCTTAGGTCACGGCCAAGAGACCCAGTACTTC. Translation: CASSLGHGQETQYF.